This T cell receptor (beta chain) was found in a study of OX40 agonist ivuxolimab in advanced cancers. Study context: Patients received ivuxolimab, an agonistic anti-OX40 (CD134) antibody. A mean age of roughly 62 years, range about 20 to 79, was recorded, and roughly 83% were male. General study points: Nonresponders, in some cases, also had low normalized T-cell clonal expansion.

Sequencing was performed with immunoSEQ multiplex PCR; in TCRdb, only in-frame clones are kept and a portion is missing. The table lists 72,000 or so clones, 80% to 85% of them singletons. As to this clone: The antigen is not known.

Trimming stripped 2 bases from V and 5 bases from J, with 10 bases between. The CDR3 contains 13 residues. CDR1 MNHNS and CDR2 SASEGT come from the germline V gene. This receptor was taken from an adult with an advanced solid tumor such as melanoma, head and neck, liver or kidney cancer. The rearrangement joins TRBV6-1 to TRBJ2-7; D gene unclear. Source: CD4+ or CD8+ T cells sorted from blood, taken in a trial of the OX40 agonist ivuxolimab. The DNA for the CDR3 is TGTGCCAGCAGTGAAATTTTTGGGGACGAGCAGTACTTC. Its translation: CASSEIFGDEQYF.